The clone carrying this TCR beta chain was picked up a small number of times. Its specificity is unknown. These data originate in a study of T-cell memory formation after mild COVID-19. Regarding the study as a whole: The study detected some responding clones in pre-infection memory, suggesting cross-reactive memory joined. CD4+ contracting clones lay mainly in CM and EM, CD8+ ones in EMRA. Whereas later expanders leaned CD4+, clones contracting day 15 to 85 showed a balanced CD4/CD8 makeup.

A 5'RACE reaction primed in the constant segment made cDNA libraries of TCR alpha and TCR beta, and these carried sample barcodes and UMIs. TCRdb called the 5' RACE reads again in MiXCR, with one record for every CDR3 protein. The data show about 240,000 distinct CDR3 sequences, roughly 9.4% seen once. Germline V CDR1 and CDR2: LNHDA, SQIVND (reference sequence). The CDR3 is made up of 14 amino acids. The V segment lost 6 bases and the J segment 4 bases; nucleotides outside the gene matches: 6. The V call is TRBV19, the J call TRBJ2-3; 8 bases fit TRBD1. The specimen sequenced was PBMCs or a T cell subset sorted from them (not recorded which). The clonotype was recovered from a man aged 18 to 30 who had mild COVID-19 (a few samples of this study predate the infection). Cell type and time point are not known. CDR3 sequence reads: CASSRDRGADTQYF. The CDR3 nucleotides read TGTGCCAGTAGCCGTGACAGGGGCGCAGATACGCAGTATTTT.